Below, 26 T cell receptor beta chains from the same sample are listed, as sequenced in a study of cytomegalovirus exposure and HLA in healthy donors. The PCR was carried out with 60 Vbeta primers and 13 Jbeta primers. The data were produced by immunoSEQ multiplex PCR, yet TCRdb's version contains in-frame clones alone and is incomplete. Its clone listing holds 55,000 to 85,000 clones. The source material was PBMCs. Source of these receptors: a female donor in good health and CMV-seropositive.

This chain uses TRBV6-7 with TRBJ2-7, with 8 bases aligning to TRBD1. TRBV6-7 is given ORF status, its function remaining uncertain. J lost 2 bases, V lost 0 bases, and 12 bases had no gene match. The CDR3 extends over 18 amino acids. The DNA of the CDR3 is TGTGCCAGCAGTTACTCGAGTGGGGACAGGAGTCACACCTACGAGCAGTACTTC. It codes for CASSYSSGDRSHTYEQYF.

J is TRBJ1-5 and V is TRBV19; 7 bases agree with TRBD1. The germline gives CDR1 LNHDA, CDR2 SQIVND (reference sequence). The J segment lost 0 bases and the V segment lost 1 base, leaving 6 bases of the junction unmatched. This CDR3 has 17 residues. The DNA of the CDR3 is TGTGCCAGTAGTATAGGAGAAGGGGGCTATAGCAATCAGCCCCAGCATTTT. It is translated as CASSIGEGGYSNQPQHF.

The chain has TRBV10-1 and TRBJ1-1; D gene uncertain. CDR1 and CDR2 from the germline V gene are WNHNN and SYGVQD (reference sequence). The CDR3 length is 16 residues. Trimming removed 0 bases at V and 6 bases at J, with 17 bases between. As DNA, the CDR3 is TGCGCCAGCAGTGAGTCTCCTTTTAAGAGAAGCCCTGAAGCTTTCTTT. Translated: CASSESPFKRSPEAFF.

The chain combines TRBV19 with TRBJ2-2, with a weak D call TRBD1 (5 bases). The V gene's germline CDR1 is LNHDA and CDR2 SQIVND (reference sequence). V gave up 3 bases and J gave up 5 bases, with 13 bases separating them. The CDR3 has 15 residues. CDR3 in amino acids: CASSIGRAGTGELFF. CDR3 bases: TGTGCCAGTAGTATCGGCAGGGCCGGGACCGGGGAGCTGTTTTTT.

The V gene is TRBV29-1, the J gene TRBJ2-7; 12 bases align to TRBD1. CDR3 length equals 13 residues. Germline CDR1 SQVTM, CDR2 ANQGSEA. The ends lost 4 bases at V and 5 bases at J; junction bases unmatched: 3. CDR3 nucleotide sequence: TGCAGCGTTGGGGACAGGGGGCCCCACGAGCAGTACTTC. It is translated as CSVGDRGPHEQYF.

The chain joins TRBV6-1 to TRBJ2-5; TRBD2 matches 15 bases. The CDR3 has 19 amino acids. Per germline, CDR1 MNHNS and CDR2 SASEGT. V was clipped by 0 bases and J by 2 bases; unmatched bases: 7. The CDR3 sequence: CASSEALGTSGGKQETQYF. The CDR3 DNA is TGTGCCAGCAGTGAAGCCCTCGGGACTAGCGGGGGGAAACAAGAGACCCAGTACTTC.

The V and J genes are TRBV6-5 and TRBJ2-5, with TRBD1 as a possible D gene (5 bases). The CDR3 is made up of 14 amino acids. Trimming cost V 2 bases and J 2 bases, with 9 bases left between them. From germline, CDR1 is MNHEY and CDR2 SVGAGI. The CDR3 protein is CASSYVQGQETQYF. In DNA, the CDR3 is TGTGCCAGCAGTTACGTGCAGGGTCAAGAGACCCAGTACTTC.

In DNA, the CDR3 is TGTGCCAGCAGCCCGGACAGGACCCGATATGGCTACACCTTC. As protein: CASSPDRTRYGYTF. The rearrangement links TRBV14 to TRBJ1-2, with TRBD1 matching over 7 bases. Per the germline V gene, CDR1 is SGHDN and CDR2 is FVKESK. The CDR3 loop spans 14 amino acids. V was pared by 4 bases and J by 5 bases, with 7 bases of the junction left unmatched.

CDR3 sequence reads: CSVGGATEAFF. For the CDR3, the DNA is TGCAGCGTTGGTGGGGCCACTGAAGCTTTCTTT. The chain is built from TRBV29-1 and TRBJ1-1; possible D gene TRBD1, 5 bases. V was cut by 4 bases and J by 4 bases, with 7 bases left in between. The germline V gene encodes CDR1 SQVTM and CDR2 ANQGSEA. The CDR3 extends over 11 amino acids.

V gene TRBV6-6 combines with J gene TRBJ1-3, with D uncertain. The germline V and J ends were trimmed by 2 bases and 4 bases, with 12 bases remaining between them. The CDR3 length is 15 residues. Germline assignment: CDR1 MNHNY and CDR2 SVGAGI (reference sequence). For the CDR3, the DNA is TGTGCCAGCAGTTACCTGGCCCCACCCGGAAACACCATATATTTT. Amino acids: CASSYLAPPGNTIYF.

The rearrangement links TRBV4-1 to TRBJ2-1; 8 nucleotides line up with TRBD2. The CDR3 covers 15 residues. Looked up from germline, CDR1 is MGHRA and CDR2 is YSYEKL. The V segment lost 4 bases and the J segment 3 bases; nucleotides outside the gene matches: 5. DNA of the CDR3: TGCGCCAGCAGCCGTAGTAGCGGGATCTACAATGAGCAGTTCTTC. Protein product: CASSRSSGIYNEQFF.

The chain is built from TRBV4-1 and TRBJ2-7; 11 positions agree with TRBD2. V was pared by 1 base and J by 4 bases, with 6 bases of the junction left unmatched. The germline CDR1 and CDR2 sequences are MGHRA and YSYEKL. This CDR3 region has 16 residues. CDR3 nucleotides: TGCGCCAGCAGCCAAGCCGGGACTAGCGGACAATACGAGCAGTACTTC. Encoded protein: CASSQAGTSGQYEQYF.

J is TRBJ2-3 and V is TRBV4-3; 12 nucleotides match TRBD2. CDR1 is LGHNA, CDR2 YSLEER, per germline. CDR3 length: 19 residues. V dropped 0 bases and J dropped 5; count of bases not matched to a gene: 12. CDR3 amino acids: CASSQDSLAGGHMEDTQYF. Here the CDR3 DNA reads TGCGCCAGCAGCCAAGATTCCCTAGCGGGGGGGCATATGGAAGATACGCAGTATTTT.

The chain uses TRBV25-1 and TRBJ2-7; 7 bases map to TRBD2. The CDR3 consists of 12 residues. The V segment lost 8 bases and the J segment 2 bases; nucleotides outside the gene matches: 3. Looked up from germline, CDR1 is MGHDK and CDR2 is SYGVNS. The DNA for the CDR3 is TGTGCCAGCGCCGGGACTACCTACGAGCAGTACTTC. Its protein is CASAGTTYEQYF.

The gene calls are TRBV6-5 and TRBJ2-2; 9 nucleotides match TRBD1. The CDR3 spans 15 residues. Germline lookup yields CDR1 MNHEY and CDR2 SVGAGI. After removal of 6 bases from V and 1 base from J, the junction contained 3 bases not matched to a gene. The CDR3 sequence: CASSRQGVNTGELFF. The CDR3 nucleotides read TGTGCCAGCAGCCGACAGGGGGTGAACACCGGGGAGCTGTTTTTT.

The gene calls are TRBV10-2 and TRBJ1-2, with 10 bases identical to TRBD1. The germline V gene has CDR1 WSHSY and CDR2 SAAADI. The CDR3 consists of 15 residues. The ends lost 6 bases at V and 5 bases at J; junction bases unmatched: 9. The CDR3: CASSDRDRGMYGYTF. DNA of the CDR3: TGCGCCAGCAGCGACCGGGACAGGGGCATGTATGGCTACACCTTC.

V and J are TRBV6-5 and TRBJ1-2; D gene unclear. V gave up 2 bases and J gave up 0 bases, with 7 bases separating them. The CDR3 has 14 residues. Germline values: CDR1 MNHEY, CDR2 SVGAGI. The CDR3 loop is CASSYKGANYGYTF. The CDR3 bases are TGTGCCAGCAGTTACAAGGGAGCTAACTATGGCTACACCTTC.

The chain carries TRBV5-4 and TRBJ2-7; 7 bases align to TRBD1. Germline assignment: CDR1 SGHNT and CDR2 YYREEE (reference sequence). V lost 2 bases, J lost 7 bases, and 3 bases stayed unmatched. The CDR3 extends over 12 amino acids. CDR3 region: CASSFHRGEQYF. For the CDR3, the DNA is TGTGCCAGCAGCTTCCACAGGGGTGAGCAGTACTTC.

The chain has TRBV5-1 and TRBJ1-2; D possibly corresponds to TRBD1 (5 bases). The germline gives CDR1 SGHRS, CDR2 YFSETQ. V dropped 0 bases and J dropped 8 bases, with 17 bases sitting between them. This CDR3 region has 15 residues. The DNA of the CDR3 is TGCGCCAGCAGCTTGGTTCAGGGCCTCTCTTCGGGCTACACCTTC. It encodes CASSLVQGLSSGYTF.

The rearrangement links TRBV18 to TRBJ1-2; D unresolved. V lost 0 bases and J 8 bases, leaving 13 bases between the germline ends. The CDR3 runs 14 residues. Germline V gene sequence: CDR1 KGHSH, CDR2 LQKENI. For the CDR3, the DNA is TGTGCCAGCTCACCACCGGAGGTCGGCAGGGGCTACACCTTC. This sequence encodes CASSPPEVGRGYTF.

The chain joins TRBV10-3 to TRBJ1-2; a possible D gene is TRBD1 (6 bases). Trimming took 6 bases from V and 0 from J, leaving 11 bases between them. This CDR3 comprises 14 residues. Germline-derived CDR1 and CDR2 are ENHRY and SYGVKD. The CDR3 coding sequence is TGTGCCATCAGACAGGGTCAAGCTAACTATGGCTACACCTTC. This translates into CAIRQGQANYGYTF.

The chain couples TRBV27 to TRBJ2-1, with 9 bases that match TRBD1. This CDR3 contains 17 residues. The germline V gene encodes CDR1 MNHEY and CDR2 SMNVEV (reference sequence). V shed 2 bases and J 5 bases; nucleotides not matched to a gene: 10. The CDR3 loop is CASSLRTGGTTDNEQFF. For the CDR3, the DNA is TGTGCCAGCAGTTTACGCACAGGGGGCACCACCGACAATGAGCAGTTCTTC.

The CDR3: CASRTRTSGHPNTEAFF. As DNA, the CDR3 is TGTGCCAGCAGAACCCGGACCTCGGGACACCCGAACACTGAAGCTTTCTTT. This sequence joins TRBV27 and TRBJ1-1, with D maybe TRBD1 (6 bases). V was cut by 6 bases and J by 1 base, with 21 bases left in between. Germline-derived CDR1 and CDR2 are MNHEY and SMNVEV (reference sequence). The length of the CDR3 is 17 residues.

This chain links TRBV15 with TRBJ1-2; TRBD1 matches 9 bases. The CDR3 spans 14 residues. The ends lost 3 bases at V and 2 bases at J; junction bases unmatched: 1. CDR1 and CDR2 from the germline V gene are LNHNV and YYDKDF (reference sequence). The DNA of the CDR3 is TGTGCCACCAGCAGGGACAGGGGAAACTATGGCTACACCTTC. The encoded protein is CATSRDRGNYGYTF.

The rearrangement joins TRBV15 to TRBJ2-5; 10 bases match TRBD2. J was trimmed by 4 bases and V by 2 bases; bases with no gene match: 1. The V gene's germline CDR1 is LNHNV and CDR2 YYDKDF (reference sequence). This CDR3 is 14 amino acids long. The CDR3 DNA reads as TGTGCCACCAGCAGAAGGACTAGCGGAGAGACCCAGTACTTC. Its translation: CATSRRTSGETQYF.

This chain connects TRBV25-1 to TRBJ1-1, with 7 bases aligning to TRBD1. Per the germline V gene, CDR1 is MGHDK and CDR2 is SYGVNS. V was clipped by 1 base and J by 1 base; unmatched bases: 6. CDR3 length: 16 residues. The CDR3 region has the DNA TGTGCCAGCAGTGAATTCAGAGGGGGCAGGAACACTGAAGCTTTCTTT. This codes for CASSEFRGGRNTEAFF.